Each of the 6 T cell receptor beta chains below was sequenced from the same sample in a study of blood T cells in healthy people across ages. Sample-barcoded 5' priming and a J-beta primer mix drove a second PCR of 7 to 11 cycles. TCRdb re-called the 5' RACE reads through MiXCR, storing one row per CDR3 protein. Here the sample spans some 640,000 distinct CDR3 sequences, about 30% being singletons. Sequenced: blood. These receptors were obtained from a woman older than 75 in good health.

This clonotype appeared a few times. The chain is built from TRBV12-3 or TRBV12-4 and TRBJ2-1, with TRBD2 matching 10 bases. There are 15 residues in the CDR3. CDR3 nucleotides: TGTGCTACTAGGTCACTAGCGGGGTTGGGCGATGAGCAGTTCTTC. The encoded protein is CATRSLAGLGDEQFF.

The sample holds many counts of this clonotype. The rearrangement uses TRBV5-1 and TRBJ2-7; 8 bases match TRBD1. V was pared by 1 base and J by 5 bases, with 11 bases of the junction left unmatched. Germline CDR1 and CDR2: SGHRS and YFSETQ. This CDR3 has 16 residues. The CDR3 here is CASSLTPGTGGDEQYF. CDR3 coding DNA: TGCGCCAGCAGCTTGACCCCTGGGACAGGAGGCGACGAGCAGTACTTC.

This clonotype has a handful of counts. This chain connects TRBV30 to TRBJ2-4, with D perhaps being TRBD1 or TRBD2 (5 bases each). Near its end, the DNA agrees better with TRBJ2-7, so the J call may be wrong. The CDR3 spans 14 residues. Germline V lookup: CDR1 GTSNPN, CDR2 SVGIG (reference sequence). The DNA for the CDR3 is TGTGCCTGGAACACCTGGGGGAAGGGCTGCGAGCAGTACTTC. Translation gives CAWNTWGKGCEQYF.

This clonotype showed up just a few times. V usage is TRBV12-3 or TRBV12-4 and J usage is TRBJ1-1; 9 bases are a match to TRBD1. The CDR3 runs 15 residues. V lost 5 bases and J lost 8; bases outside the gene matches: 12. CDR3: CASSINTGGLTEAFF. The CDR3 DNA follows: TGTGCCAGCAGTATAAACACAGGGGGCCTCACGGAAGCTTTCTTT.

This clonotype was observed many times. The chain uses TRBV6-1 and TRBJ2-7, with D possibly TRBD1 on 6 matching bases. The ends were cut back, 3 bases at V and 0 bases at J, with 9 bases in the middle. Germline lookup yields CDR1 MNHNS and CDR2 SASEGT. CDR3 length: 14 amino acids. DNA for the CDR3: TGTGCCAGCAGTGAGACGACAGGCTCCTACGAGCAGTACTTC. It is translated as CASSETTGSYEQYF.

This clonotype was seen many times. The chain has TRBV2 and TRBJ2-5; D is unresolved. Germline V CDR1 and CDR2: SNHLY, FYNNEI. CDR3 length: 11 amino acids. V dropped 2 bases and J dropped 5 bases, with 3 bases sitting between them. CDR3 nucleotides: TGTGCCAGCAGTGAACCGGAGACCCAGTACTTC. Its translation is CASSEPETQYF.